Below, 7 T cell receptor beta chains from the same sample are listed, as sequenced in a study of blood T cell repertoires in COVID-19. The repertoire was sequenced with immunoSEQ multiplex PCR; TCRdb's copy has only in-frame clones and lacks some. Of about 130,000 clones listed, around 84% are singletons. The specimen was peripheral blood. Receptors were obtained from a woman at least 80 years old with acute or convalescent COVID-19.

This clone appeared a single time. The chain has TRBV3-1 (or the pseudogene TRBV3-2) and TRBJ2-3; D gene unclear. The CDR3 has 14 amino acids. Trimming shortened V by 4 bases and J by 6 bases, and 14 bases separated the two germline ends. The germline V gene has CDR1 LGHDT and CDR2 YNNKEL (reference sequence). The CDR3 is CASSLASDSDTQYF. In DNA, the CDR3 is TGTGCCAGCAGCCTGGCCTCTGACTCCGATACGCAGTATTTT.

As DNA, the CDR3 is TGTGCCAGCAGTGTTGGAGTGTTAAACTCTGGAAACACCATATATTTT. Translation gives CASSVGVLNSGNTIYF. The chain couples TRBV2 to TRBJ1-3; D is undetermined. CDR3 size: 16 residues. V gave up 4 bases and J gave up 0 bases, with 13 bases separating them. The germline V gene encodes CDR1 SNHLY and CDR2 FYNNEI. Based on the CDR3 plus reference TRBV2 and TRBJ1-3, the full variable domain is EPEVTQTPSHQVTQMGQEVILRCVPISNHLYFYWYRQILGQKVEFLVSFYNNEISEKSEIFDDQFSVERPDGSNFTLKIRSTKLEDSAMYFCASSVGVLNSGNTIYFGEGSWLTVV.

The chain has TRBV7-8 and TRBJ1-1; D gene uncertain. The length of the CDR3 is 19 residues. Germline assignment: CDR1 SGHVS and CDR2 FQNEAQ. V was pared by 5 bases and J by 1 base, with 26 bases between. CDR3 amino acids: CASSHRLSLRRNTNTEAFF. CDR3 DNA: TGTGCCAGCAGCCACCGGCTTTCTTTAAGGAGGAATACGAACACTGAAGCTTTCTTT.

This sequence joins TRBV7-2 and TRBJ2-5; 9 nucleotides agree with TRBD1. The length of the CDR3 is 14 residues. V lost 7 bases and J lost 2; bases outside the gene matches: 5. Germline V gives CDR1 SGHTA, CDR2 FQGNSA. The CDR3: CASTLGQGQETQYF. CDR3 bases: TGTGCCAGCACCCTGGGACAGGGTCAAGAGACCCAGTACTTC.

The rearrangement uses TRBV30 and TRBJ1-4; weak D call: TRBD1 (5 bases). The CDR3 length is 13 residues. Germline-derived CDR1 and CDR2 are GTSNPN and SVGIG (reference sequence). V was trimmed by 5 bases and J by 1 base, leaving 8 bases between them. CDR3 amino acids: CAWSGETNEKLFF. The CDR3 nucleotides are TGTGCCTGGTCGGGGGAAACTAATGAAAAACTGTTTTTT.

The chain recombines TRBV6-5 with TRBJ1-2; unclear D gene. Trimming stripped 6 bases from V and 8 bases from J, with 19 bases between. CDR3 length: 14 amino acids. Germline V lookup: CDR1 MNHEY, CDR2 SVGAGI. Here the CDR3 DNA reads TGTGCCAGCAGCTCTCAAGGCCGGGTCGGGGGCTACACCTTC. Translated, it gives CASSSQGRVGGYTF.

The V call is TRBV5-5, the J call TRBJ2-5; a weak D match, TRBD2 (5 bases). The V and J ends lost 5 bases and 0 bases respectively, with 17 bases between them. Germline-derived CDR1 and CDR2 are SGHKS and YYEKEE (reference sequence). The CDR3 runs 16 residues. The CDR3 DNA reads TGTGCCAGCAGTAGGGCAGGAGGATCGTACCAAGAGACCCAGTACTTC. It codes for CASSRAGGSYQETQYF.